Below are 29 T cell receptor beta chains sequenced from a single sample in a study of cytomegalovirus exposure and HLA in healthy donors. Primers: 60 Vbeta forward and 13 Jbeta reverse. Assay used: immunoSEQ multiplex PCR; TCRdb lists only in-frame clones, some missing. The sample lists fewer than 200,000 clones, more than 9.5% seen once, with approximately 8.4% in the top ten. Sequenced sample: PBMCs. The receptors originated from a man aged 45-60 years in good health and CMV-seropositive.

There are a few counts of this clone. The chain carries TRBV5-1 and TRBJ1-6; 7 bases align to TRBD1. J gave up 9 bases and V 0 bases, and 9 bases lay outside the gene matches. CDR1 is SGHRS and CDR2 is YFSETQ in the germline V gene. The CDR3 totals 16 residues. In nucleotides, the CDR3 is TGCGCCAGCAGCTTGGATACGACAGGGAGTGGTTCACCCCTCCACTTT. It specifies CASSLDTTGSGSPLHF.

V usage is TRBV7-2 and J usage is TRBJ1-4, with D hard to call. The CDR3 extends over 14 amino acids. Looked up from germline, CDR1 is SGHTA and CDR2 is FQGNSA. V was pared by 4 bases and J by 7 bases, with 13 bases between. Written as DNA, the CDR3 is TGTGCCAGCAGCTATAGCGGCGCGGGTGAAAAACTGTTTTTT. Protein sequence: CASSYSGAGEKLFF.

In this sample, this clone turned up a few times. The J gene is TRBJ2-7, the V gene TRBV10-1, with 14 bases matching TRBD2. Trimming at V came to 6 bases and at J to 2 bases, leaving 3 bases not matched to a gene. This CDR3 is built from 15 residues. Germline V gives CDR1 WNHNN, CDR2 SYGVQD (reference sequence). The CDR3 region has the DNA TGCGCCAGCAGCAGGACTAGCGGGGGGCCCTACGAGCAGTACGTC. Translated: CASSRTSGGPYEQYV.

This clone appeared a few times. The J gene is TRBJ1-1, the V gene TRBV7-3; TRBD1 matches at 9 bases. The CDR3 contains 13 residues. V lost 5 bases, J lost 10 bases, and 8 bases stayed unmatched. Germline CDR1 is SGHTA and CDR2 is FQGTGA. CDR3: CASSQGQGIRAFF. CDR3 nucleotide sequence: TGTGCCAGCAGCCAGGGACAGGGAATCCGAGCTTTCTTT.

V gene TRBV7-6 combines with J gene TRBJ2-3; D may be TRBD1 (5 bases). Germline values: CDR1 SGHVS, CDR2 FNYEAQ. This CDR3 has 15 amino acids. V was clipped by 3 bases and J by 5 bases, with 15 bases between them. CDR3: CASSFGPRAGDTQYF. CDR3 nucleotides: TGTGCCAGCAGCTTCGGACCCAGGGCCGGAGATACGCAGTATTTT.

This clone was found a few times. V and J are TRBV9 and TRBJ1-1; 9 positions match TRBD1. The V gene end was trimmed by 0 bases and the J gene end by 10 bases; junction bases not matched to a gene: 10. The CDR3 is 15 amino acids. Germline CDR1 reads SGDLS; CDR2 reads YYNGEE. CDR3 DNA: TGTGCCAGCAGCGTAGGTCTCCCGGGACAGGGAAGAGCTTTCTTT. Amino acid sequence: CASSVGLPGQGRAFF.

The chain joins TRBV9 to TRBJ1-1, with TRBD1 matching over 8 bases. CDR3 length equals 14 residues. With 3 bases clipped from V and 6 bases from J, the junction kept 7 bases outside the gene matches. Looked up from germline, CDR1 is SGDLS and CDR2 is YYNGEE. This chain's CDR3 is CASSARDRPPEAFF. DNA for the CDR3: TGTGCCAGCAGCGCCCGGGACAGGCCCCCTGAAGCTTTCTTT.

This clone was found a few times. The J gene is TRBJ1-4, the V gene TRBV10-3; 9 bases map to TRBD1. CDR3 length: 13 amino acids. Germline loops: CDR1 ENHRY, CDR2 SYGVKD. The trim removed 6 bases at V and 8 bases at J, leaving 4 bases unmatched. CDR3 in amino acids: CAIRGQGGEKLFF. Here the CDR3 DNA reads TGTGCCATCAGGGGACAGGGTGGCGAAAAACTGTTTTTT.

The V gene is TRBV6-6, the J gene TRBJ2-7; D possibly corresponds to TRBD2 (5 bases). The CDR3 is made up of 13 amino acids. Deletions cut 2 bases from V and 6 bases from J, with 11 bases between. Per the germline V gene, CDR1 is MNHNY and CDR2 is SVGAGI (reference sequence). The CDR3 sequence is CASSYPGLPEQYV. CDR3 sequence (DNA): TGTGCCAGCAGTTACCCCGGACTTCCCGAGCAGTACGTC.

V is TRBV7-6 and J is TRBJ2-7; weak D call: TRBD1 (5 bases). CDR3 length: 15 amino acids. Per germline, CDR1 SGHVS and CDR2 FNYEAQ. V gave up 2 bases and J gave up 0 bases, with 11 bases separating them. DNA for the CDR3: TGTGCCAGCAGCTTAATCGACAGAAGCTCCTACGAGCAGTACTTC. This sequence encodes CASSLIDRSSYEQYF.

In its sample, this clone was seen a few times. The V gene is TRBV6-1, the J gene TRBJ2-7; perhaps TRBD2 as D (6 bases). The CDR3 length is 15 residues. The ends were cut back, 3 bases at V and 5 bases at J, with 17 bases in the middle. The germline V gene encodes CDR1 MNHNS and CDR2 SASEGT. The CDR3 reads CASSDRGKGSHEQYV. CDR3 in DNA: TGTGCCAGCAGTGATCGGGGGAAAGGTAGCCACGAGCAGTACGTC.

The chain couples TRBV19 to TRBJ2-3; 7 bases map to TRBD1. The CDR3 extends over 14 amino acids. Per germline, CDR1 LNHDA and CDR2 SQIVND (reference sequence). V lost 6 bases, J lost 7 bases, and 10 bases stayed unmatched. The CDR3 protein is CASRKQGSVNTQYF. The CDR3, as DNA: TGTGCCAGTAGGAAACAGGGGAGTGTAAATACGCAGTATTTT.

This clone was seen a few times. The chain couples TRBV4-3 to TRBJ1-2; 10 nucleotides line up with TRBD1. Trimming cost V 1 base and J 8 bases; bases outside gene matches: 10. The CDR3 has 16 amino acids. Germline CDR1 reads LGHNA; CDR2 reads YSLEER. CDR3 sequence reads: CASSQAGTGAPLGYTF. DNA for the CDR3: TGCGCCAGCAGCCAAGCCGGGACAGGGGCTCCTTTGGGCTACACCTTC.

J is TRBJ2-1 and V is TRBV27; 10 nucleotides align to TRBD1. Germline lookup yields CDR1 MNHEY and CDR2 SMNVEV (reference sequence). The V gene end was trimmed by 4 bases and the J gene end by 8 bases; junction bases not matched to a gene: 11. The CDR3 extends over 16 amino acids. DNA for the CDR3: TGTGCCAGCAGTTCGACAGGGGGCGTAAGAGGAGATGAGCAGTTCTTC. This sequence encodes CASSSTGGVRGDEQFF.

The chain joins TRBV9 to TRBJ2-2; 9 bases are shared with TRBD1. Trimming at V came to 8 bases and at J to 6 bases, leaving 11 bases not matched to a gene. The CDR3 totals 15 residues. The germline V gene encodes CDR1 SGDLS and CDR2 YYNGEE. CDR3 region: CARSNRGRRAGELFF. The CDR3 DNA is TGTGCCAGGTCAAACAGGGGGCGAAGGGCCGGGGAGCTGTTTTTT.

This clone was counted between two and nine times. The rearrangement uses TRBV10-2 and TRBJ2-1; D is possibly TRBD2 (6 bases). CDR1 and CDR2 from the germline V gene are WSHSY and SAAADI. V was shortened by 7 bases and J by 9 bases, with 16 bases between the two germline ends. The CDR3 totals 13 residues. The CDR3 region has the DNA TGCGCCAGCAAGGAAATAGGAGGGAGTGAGCAGTTCTTC. As protein: CASKEIGGSEQFF.

The chain links TRBV5-5 to TRBJ2-5; 9 bases fit TRBD1. The CDR3 runs to 17 residues. The V segment lost 3 bases and the J segment 3 bases; nucleotides outside the gene matches: 12. The germline V gene has CDR1 SGHKS and CDR2 YYEKEE (reference sequence). The CDR3 sequence: CASSSGIRQGEKETQYF. Here the CDR3 DNA reads TGTGCCAGCAGCTCGGGCATTAGACAGGGGGAAAAAGAGACCCAGTACTTC.

This rearrangement joins TRBV9 to TRBJ2-2, with D possibly matching TRBD1 (5 bases). The CDR3 totals 15 residues. Germline V gene sequence: CDR1 SGDLS, CDR2 YYNGEE. V was clipped by 4 bases and J by 2 bases, with 12 bases between them. In DNA, the CDR3 is TGTGCCAGCAGCCCGCGGACAATAAACACCGGGGAGCTGTTTTTT. Protein product: CASSPRTINTGELFF.

The CDR3 is CASSLGQGKSEQYF. CDR3 nucleotides: TGTGCCAGCAGCTTAGGACAGGGAAAATCCGAGCAGTACTTC. This chain joins TRBV7-8 and TRBJ2-7, with 7 bases fitting TRBD1. V shed 1 base, J shed 6 bases, and the junction held 6 bases outside the gene matches. Germline V lookup: CDR1 SGHVS, CDR2 FQNEAQ. The CDR3 contains 14 residues.

The rearrangement uses TRBV11-3 and TRBJ2-7; 11 bases map to TRBD2. The CDR3 has 17 amino acids. The trim removed 4 bases at V and 3 bases at J, leaving 11 bases unmatched. Per germline, CDR1 SGHNT and CDR2 YENEEA. The CDR3 is CASSSPASGGPYYEQYF. The CDR3, as DNA: TGTGCCAGCAGCTCGCCCGCTAGCGGGGGGCCTTACTACGAGCAGTACTTC.

The V and J genes are TRBV4-2 and TRBJ1-1; 7 bases fit TRBD1. Per the germline V gene, CDR1 is LGHNA and CDR2 is YNFKEQ. Germline trimming cut 0 bases from V and 5 bases from J; bases unmatched to any gene: 6. The CDR3 spans 15 residues. CDR3 in amino acids: CASSQDTGRGTEAFF. The CDR3 nucleotides are TGTGCCAGCAGCCAAGATACGGGCAGGGGGACTGAAGCTTTCTTT.

The V gene is TRBV9, the J gene TRBJ1-1; D call uncertain. Trimming cost V 3 bases and J 4 bases, with 13 bases left between them. The CDR3 has 14 residues. Germline loops: CDR1 SGDLS, CDR2 YYNGEE. Here the CDR3 reads CASSAGGTSTEAFF. The CDR3, as DNA: TGTGCCAGCAGCGCCGGTGGTACGAGCACTGAAGCTTTCTTT.

This clone appeared a single time. The chain joins TRBV6-7 to TRBJ2-3, with a tentative D call TRBD1 (5 bases). TRBV6-7 is placed among ORFs of uncertain function. CDR3 size: 16 residues. V was trimmed by 0 bases and J by 0 bases, leaving 10 bases between them. DNA of the CDR3: TGTGCCAGCAGTTACTCGGGGCAGGCTAGCACAGATACGCAGTATTTT. Translated, it gives CASSYSGQASTDTQYF.

This clone was counted between two and nine times. V usage is TRBV11-3 and J usage is TRBJ2-5, with D possibly being TRBD2 (6 bases). Looked up from germline, CDR1 is SGHNT and CDR2 is YENEEA. The V end lost 4 bases, the J end lost 4 bases, and 10 bases lay between the germline ends. The CDR3 runs to 13 residues. The CDR3 DNA reads as TGTGCCAGCAGCTCCGGGACTGTAGAGACCCAGTACTTC. It encodes CASSSGTVETQYF.

Only a few counts were recorded for this clone. J is TRBJ2-2 and V is TRBV10-1; D is perhaps TRBD2 (5 bases). The germline V gene encodes CDR1 WNHNN and CDR2 SYGVQD (reference sequence). The CDR3 runs 16 residues. V was clipped by 1 base and J by 4 bases, with 13 bases between them. The CDR3 here is CASSELSVLGTGELFF. Written as DNA, the CDR3 is TGCGCCAGCAGTGAGTTGTCGGTACTAGGCACCGGGGAGCTGTTTTTT.

This clone was seen a few times. This rearrangement joins TRBV9 to TRBJ1-2; possible D gene TRBD1, 6 bases. The V gene's germline CDR1 is SGDLS and CDR2 YYNGEE. V dropped 3 bases and J dropped 6 bases, with 18 bases sitting between them. The CDR3 contains 15 residues. The CDR3 region is CASSDAIGGLNGYTF. CDR3 nucleotides: TGTGCCAGCAGCGACGCCATCGGGGGGCTCAATGGCTACACCTTC.

This clone was counted between two and nine times. The chain joins TRBV5-6 to TRBJ1-1; D possibly corresponds to TRBD1 (6 bases). Per the germline V gene, CDR1 is SGHDT and CDR2 is YYEEEE. V dropped 1 base and J dropped 0 bases, with 10 bases sitting between them. The CDR3 runs to 15 residues. The CDR3 protein is CASSLRAGVNTEAFF. The CDR3 nucleotides read TGTGCCAGCAGCTTGAGGGCAGGGGTGAACACTGAAGCTTTCTTT.

The V call is TRBV19, the J call TRBJ2-5; TRBD2 agrees at 12 bases. The CDR3 is 15 amino acids. J lost 1 base, V lost 6 bases, and 3 bases had no gene match. Germline CDR1 is LNHDA and CDR2 is SQIVND (reference sequence). CDR3 residues: CASRRLAGVQETQYF. The CDR3, as DNA: TGTGCCAGTAGGAGACTAGCGGGGGTCCAAGAGACCCAGTACTTC. The variable domain in full, with the rest retrieved from reference TRBV19 and TRBJ2-5, is DGGITQSPKYLFRKEGQNVTLSCEQNLNHDAMYWYRQDPGQGLRLIYYSQIVNDFQKGDIAEGYSVSREKKESFPLTVTSAQKNPTAFYLCASRRLAGVQETQYFGPGTRLLVL.

The CDR3 sequence: CASSRDYNQPQHF. The DNA of the CDR3 is TGTGCCAGCAGTAGGGACTACAATCAGCCCCAGCATTTT. The chain is built from TRBV2 and TRBJ1-5; possibly TRBD1 for D (5 bases). CDR1 and CDR2 from the germline V gene are SNHLY and FYNNEI. Trimming shortened V by 5 bases and J by 3 bases, and 8 bases separated the two germline ends. This CDR3 region has 13 residues.